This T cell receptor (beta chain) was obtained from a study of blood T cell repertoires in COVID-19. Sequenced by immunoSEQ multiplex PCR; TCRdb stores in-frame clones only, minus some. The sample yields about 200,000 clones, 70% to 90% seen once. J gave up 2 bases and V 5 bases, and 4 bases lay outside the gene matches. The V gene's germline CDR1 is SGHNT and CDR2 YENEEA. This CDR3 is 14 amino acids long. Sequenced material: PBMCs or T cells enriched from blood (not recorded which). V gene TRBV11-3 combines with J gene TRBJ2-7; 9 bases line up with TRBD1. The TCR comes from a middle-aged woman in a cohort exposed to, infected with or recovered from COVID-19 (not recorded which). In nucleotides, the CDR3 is TGTGCCAGCAGCGACCGACAGGGGGCCTACGAGCAGTACTTC. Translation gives CASSDRQGAYEQYF.